The sample holds one count of the clone carrying this T cell receptor beta chain. The CDR3 totals 13 residues. Per the germline V gene, CDR1 is SGDLS and CDR2 is YYNGEE. The trim removed 3 bases at V and 5 bases at J, leaving 3 bases unmatched. Here immunoSEQ multiplex PCR was the method, and the copy in TCRdb shows in-frame clones only, minus some. The table records roughly 330,000 clones, 86% of them present only once. The data were taken from a study of blood T cell repertoires in COVID-19. The sequencing input was PBMCs or T cells enriched from blood (not recorded which). The sequence was obtained from a woman younger than 30 who had recovered from COVID-19. The chain uses TRBV9 and TRBJ1-1; 8 positions agree with TRBD1. CDR3 DNA sequence: TGTGCCAGCAGCGAAAGGGACAGGACTGAAGCTTTCTTT. The encoded protein is CASSERDRTEAFF.